These 30 T cell receptor beta chains came from one sample sequenced in a study of early T cells in non-severe SARS-CoV-2 infection. Each CDR3 protein is one row after TCRdb ran MiXCR on the 5' RACE reads. The table includes fewer than 110,000 distinct CDR3 sequences, more than 9.5% detected once. What was sequenced was whole blood. These receptors originate from an adult who was a healthcare worker with PCR-confirmed SARS-CoV-2 infection or an uninfected control (not recorded which).

The chain is built from TRBV10-2 and TRBJ2-6; no clear D. CDR1 is WSHSY, CDR2 SAAADI, per germline. The V end lost 7 bases, the J end lost 2 bases, and 6 bases lay between the germline ends. The CDR3 runs 13 residues. This chain's CDR3 is CASNRAGANVLTF. The CDR3 DNA sequence: TGCGCCAGCAATAGGGCTGGGGCCAACGTCCTGACTTTC.

The CDR3, as DNA: TGTGCCAGTGCGGGACAGGAGGAAAAACTGTTTTTT. It encodes CASAGQEEKLFF. V gene TRBV7-9 combines with J gene TRBJ1-4, with TRBD1 matching over 8 bases. CDR3 length equals 12 residues. Germline values: CDR1 SEHNR, CDR2 FQNEAQ (reference sequence). With V trimmed by 9 bases and J by 8 bases, 5 bases remained unmatched.

The V and J genes are TRBV7-8 and TRBJ1-5, with 10 bases fitting TRBD1. The CDR3 contains 19 residues. The germline CDR1 and CDR2 sequences are SGHVS and FQNEAQ. V shed 6 bases and J 0 bases; nucleotides not matched to a gene: 14. CDR3 sequence reads: CASRSLGGQGRYSNQPQHF. CDR3 in DNA: TGTGCCAGCAGATCACTTGGGGGACAGGGGAGATATAGCAATCAGCCCCAGCATTTT. The complete variable domain, with remaining parts taken from reference TRBV7-8 and TRBJ1-5, reads GAGVSQSPRYKVAKRGQDVALRCDPISGHVSLFWYQQALGQGPEFLTYFQNEAQLDKSGLPSDRFFAERPEGSVSTLKIQRTQQEDSAVYLCASRSLGGQGRYSNQPQHFGDGTRLSIL.

In this sample, this clonotype turned up a few times. The V call is TRBV5-4, the J call TRBJ2-3; D uncertain. Between the trimmed V and J ends, which lost 1 base and 2 bases, there was a span of 8 bases. The CDR3 loop spans 14 amino acids. Germline lookup yields CDR1 SGHNT and CDR2 YYREEE (reference sequence). The CDR3 spells CASSLRSNTDTQYF. CDR3 DNA: TGTGCCAGCAGCTTGAGATCAAACACAGATACGCAGTATTTT.

A remark on this clonotype: Relative to the germline gene, one junction end is altered; a read error may explain this. The chain employs TRBV10-3 and TRBJ2-5, with D perhaps TRBD1 or TRBD2 (6 bases each). In germline, CDR1 is ENHRY, CDR2 SYGVKD. The length of the CDR3 is 12 residues. CDR3 coding DNA: TGCGCGATCGGGGGCATACAAGAGACCCAGTACTTC. Amino acids: CAIGGIQETQYF.

V gene TRBV5-1 combines with J gene TRBJ2-7; a possible D gene is TRBD1 (5 bases). V gave up 2 bases and J gave up 5 bases, with 11 bases separating them. The CDR3 has 13 amino acids. Germline CDR1 is SGHRS and CDR2 is YFSETQ. The CDR3 sequence: CASSFPDSNEQYF. CDR3 coding DNA: TGCGCCAGCAGCTTCCCCGACAGCAACGAGCAGTACTTC.

The chain carries TRBV7-2 and TRBJ2-3; D not certain. V lost 0 bases to trimming and J lost 5 bases, with 6 bases between them. CDR3 size: 13 residues. Germline V lookup: CDR1 SGHTA, CDR2 FQGNSA. The CDR3: CASSLARLDTQYF. Written as DNA, the CDR3 is TGTGCCAGCAGCTTAGCGCGCCTAGATACGCAGTATTTT. Filled out from reference TRBV7-2 and TRBJ2-3, the complete variable domain reads GAGVSQSPSNKVTEKGKDVELRCDPISGHTALYWYRQSLGQGLEFLIYFQGNSAPDKSGLPSDRFSAERTGGSVSTLTIQRTQQEDSAVYLCASSLARLDTQYFGPGTRLTVL.

V and J are TRBV7-2 and TRBJ2-3; D is possibly TRBD2 (6 bases). The CDR3 contains 16 residues. Germline CDR1 is SGHTA and CDR2 is FQGNSA. Trimming pared 2 bases from V and 2 bases from J, leaving 14 bases between. CDR3 in DNA: TGTGCCAGCAGCTTATTGAGCGGGTCTTACACAGATACGCAGTATTTT. It yields the protein CASSLLSGSYTDTQYF.

The sample holds a few counts of this clonotype. V usage is TRBV2 and J usage is TRBJ1-2; TRBD1 agrees at 7 bases. V lost 3 bases to trimming and J lost 4 bases; unmatched junction nucleotides: 2. Germline CDR1 reads SNHLY; CDR2 reads FYNNEI. This CDR3 has 13 residues. CDR3 sequence reads: CASSDDRVYGYTF. CDR3 DNA: TGTGCCAGCAGTGATGACAGGGTCTATGGCTACACCTTC.

This clonotype was seen ten or more times. CDR3: CASSVDPSGSYEQYF. In nucleotides, the CDR3 is TGTGCCAGCAGCGTAGACCCTAGCGGTTCCTACGAGCAGTACTTC. J is TRBJ2-7 and V is TRBV9; 7 bases fit TRBD2. With 0 bases clipped from V and 1 base from J, the junction kept 4 bases outside the gene matches. Germline CDR1 SGDLS, CDR2 YYNGEE. This CDR3 spans 15 amino acids.

The V and J genes are TRBV28 and TRBJ2-1; D remains ambiguous. Trimming removed 8 bases at V and 5 bases at J, with 13 bases between. Looked up from germline, CDR1 is MDHEN and CDR2 is SYDVKM. This CDR3 is built from 13 residues. As DNA, the CDR3 is TGTGCCAGCGGTTCACTCAGGAACAATGAGCAGTTCTTC. It translates to CASGSLRNNEQFF.

In its sample, this clonotype was seen once. The rearrangement links TRBV4-1 to TRBJ1-2, with 8 nucleotides matching TRBD1. J lost 6 bases, V lost 0 bases, and 6 bases had no gene match. CDR1 MGHRA and CDR2 YSYEKL come from the germline V gene. This CDR3 spans 15 amino acids. CDR3 residues: CASSQEQGARDGYTF. Written as DNA, the CDR3 is TGCGCCAGCAGCCAAGAGCAGGGGGCGCGGGATGGCTACACCTTC.

This clonotype showed up just a few times. The chain employs TRBV7-2 and TRBJ1-4; no reliable D call. The CDR3 runs 15 residues. V lost 1 base and J 7 bases, leaving 13 bases between the germline ends. The germline gives CDR1 SGHTA, CDR2 FQGNSA. CDR3 DNA: TGTGCCAGCAGCTTAGGGTTAAGAGGGTTTGAAAAACTGTTTTTT. Residues: CASSLGLRGFEKLFF.

This clonotype is a singleton in its sample. The V gene is TRBV11-2, the J gene TRBJ2-7; D unresolved. CDR3 length equals 13 residues. The V end was cut by 1 base, the J end by 3 bases, with 7 bases between. Germline CDR1 reads SGHAT; CDR2 reads FQNNGV. This CDR3 is CASSLGRHYEQYF. DNA for the CDR3: TGTGCCAGCAGCTTAGGCCGGCACTACGAGCAGTACTTC.

This clonotype was counted at least ten times. The rearrangement joins TRBV12-3 or TRBV12-4 to TRBJ2-7; D ambiguous. V gave up 3 bases and J gave up 2 bases, with 11 bases separating them. The CDR3 runs 14 residues. CDR3 bases: TGTGCCAGCAGTTTGTTCGGCGGAACCTACGAGCAGTACTTC. It specifies CASSLFGGTYEQYF.

The chain couples TRBV28 to TRBJ1-1, with a possible D match to TRBD1 (5 bases). CDR1 and CDR2 from the germline V gene are MDHEN and SYDVKM. This CDR3 is 13 amino acids long. Trimming shortened V by 6 bases and J by 1 base, and 9 bases separated the two germline ends. The CDR3 DNA reads as TGTGCCAGCAGAGTCGGGGGGAACACTGAAGCTTTCTTT. Protein product: CASRVGGNTEAFF. The full variable domain, rest sourced from reference TRBV28 and TRBJ1-1, is DVKVTQSSRYLVKRTGEKVFLECVQDMDHENMFWYRQDPGLGLRLIYFSYDVKMKEKGDIPEGYSVSREKKERFSLILESASTNQTSMYLCASRVGGNTEAFFGQGTRLTVV.

The J gene is TRBJ2-1, the V gene TRBV6-2 or TRBV6-3; TRBD2 might be the D (5 bases). This CDR3 region has 12 residues. CDR1 and CDR2 (germline): MNHEY, SVGEGT. Trimming left V 6 bases short and J 9 bases short, with 12 bases between. The CDR3, as DNA: TGTGCCAGCAGCATTCTAGCATTTGAGCAGTTCTTC. This sequence encodes CASSILAFEQFF.

This chain connects TRBV7-6 to TRBJ2-7; TRBD2 matches 9 bases. CDR1 is SGHVS and CDR2 is FNYEAQ in the germline V gene. Trimming at V came to 1 base and at J to 1 base, leaving 14 bases not matched to a gene. This CDR3 spans 19 amino acids. CDR3 loop: CASSLVTPGTSKKSYEQYF. CDR3 bases: TGTGCCAGCAGCTTAGTAACCCCCGGGACTAGCAAGAAATCCTACGAGCAGTACTTC.

This clonotype showed up just a few times. This chain connects TRBV5-7 to TRBJ2-5, with TRBD2 as a possible D gene (7 bases). TRBV5-7 is flagged as an ORF with uncertain function. V lost 5 bases to trimming and J lost 1 base, with 12 bases between them. The CDR3 loop spans 14 amino acids. CDR3 residues: CASRSRGAQETQYF. DNA of the CDR3: TGTGCCAGCAGGAGCCGGGGGGCCCAAGAGACCCAGTACTTC.

With respect to this clonotype: Given a much more abundant clone one base away, this may be a read error. The chain combines TRBV15 with TRBJ1-4; D perhaps matches TRBD1 (5 bases). From germline, CDR1 is LNHNV and CDR2 YYDKDF (reference sequence). The length of the CDR3 is 12 residues. CDR3 sequence: CATSGQGAGLIF. CDR3 in DNA: TGTGCCACCAGCGGGCAAGGGGCAGGTTTGATCTTT.

Ten or more counts support this clonotype. This rearrangement joins TRBV13 to TRBJ2-3, with D maybe TRBD1 (5 bases). The germline gives CDR1 PRHDT, CDR2 FYEKMQ (reference sequence). With 2 bases removed from V and 3 bases from J, the gap between germline ends came to 15 bases. The CDR3 has 16 residues. CDR3 nucleotide sequence: TGTGCCAGCAGCTTACGGGCGGAAAAGGGGACAGATACGCAGTATTTT. It codes for CASSLRAEKGTDTQYF.

The V and J genes are TRBV4-2 and TRBJ1-1; D unclear. This CDR3 has 15 amino acids. CDR1 is LGHNA, CDR2 YNFKEQ, per germline. Trimming took off 3 bases at V and 4 bases at J, with 15 bases between the two ends. The CDR3 here is CASSHAEGMVTEAFF. CDR3 coding DNA: TGTGCCAGCAGCCACGCGGAGGGCATGGTCACTGAAGCTTTCTTT.

The V call is TRBV5-1, the J call TRBJ1-1; tentative D call: TRBD1 (6 bases). V was cut by 4 bases and J by 5 bases, with 12 bases left in between. This CDR3 spans 13 amino acids. CDR1 and CDR2 (germline): SGHRS, YFSETQ. In DNA form, the CDR3 reads TGCGCCAGCAGCCGCGAGGGGGGAACTGAAGCTTTCTTT. This encodes CASSREGGTEAFF.

The chain has TRBV2 and TRBJ2-3; possibly TRBD2 for D (7 bases). CDR3 length equals 12 residues. Trimming left V 6 bases short and J 5 bases short, with 9 bases between. Germline CDR1 SNHLY, CDR2 FYNNEI. The CDR3 loop reads CASRGGGDTQYF. CDR3 sequence (DNA): TGTGCCAGCAGGGGAGGGGGAGATACGCAGTATTTT.

This clonotype has just a few counts. CDR3 DNA sequence: TGTGCCAGCAGTTTAACGAGGGGAGGGAACACTGAAGCTTTCTTT. It codes for CASSLTRGGNTEAFF. This chain connects TRBV28 to TRBJ1-1, with D perhaps TRBD1 (5 bases). The CDR3 length is 15 residues. V lost 2 bases to trimming and J lost 1 base, with 11 bases between them. Germline V gene lookup returns CDR1 MDHEN and CDR2 SYDVKM.

The rearrangement links TRBV3-1 to TRBJ2-5; 14 nucleotides line up with TRBD2. V lost 1 base and J lost 4; bases outside the gene matches: 2. Per the germline V gene, CDR1 is LGHDT and CDR2 is YNNKEL (reference sequence). CDR3 length: 16 amino acids. In DNA, the CDR3 is TGTGCCAGCAGCCAAGTCGGGACTAGCGGGAGAGAGACCCAGTACTTC. Amino acid sequence: CASSQVGTSGRETQYF.

The CDR3 sequence is CAWRDRSFMNTEAFF. Here the CDR3 DNA reads TGTGCCTGGAGGGACAGGAGTTTCATGAACACTGAAGCTTTCTTT. The V and J genes are TRBV30 and TRBJ1-1, with TRBD1 matching over 7 bases. Unmatched junction bases numbered 7, after V lost 3 bases and J lost 0 bases. This CDR3 is built from 15 residues. The germline CDR1 and CDR2 sequences are GTSNPN and SVGIG (reference sequence).

The sample holds a few counts of this clonotype. The chain employs TRBV27 and TRBJ2-1, with D possibly being TRBD2 (6 bases). This CDR3 has 15 residues. Per germline, CDR1 MNHEY and CDR2 SMNVEV (reference sequence). The V end lost 8 bases, the J end lost 6 bases, and 20 bases lay between the germline ends. CDR3 region: CASSTTVGGPNEQFF. The CDR3 DNA reads TGTGCCAGCTCAACTACGGTCGGAGGGCCCAATGAGCAGTTCTTC.

The chain uses TRBV2 and TRBJ2-1; possible D gene TRBD1, 5 bases. The germline V gene encodes CDR1 SNHLY and CDR2 FYNNEI. V lost 8 bases and J lost 6, with 14 bases in between. The length of the CDR3 is 13 residues. This CDR3 is CASQNQGINEQFF. The CDR3 DNA sequence: TGTGCCAGCCAAAACCAGGGTATCAATGAGCAGTTCTTC.

This clonotype was found a few times. The rearrangement joins TRBV9 to TRBJ2-1; D is possibly TRBD1 or TRBD2 (5 bases each). V lost 0 bases, J lost 7 bases, and 14 bases lay in between. Germline CDR1 is SGDLS and CDR2 is YYNGEE. The CDR3 runs to 15 residues. The CDR3 sequence: CASSVGGVRGNEQFF. The CDR3 DNA follows: TGTGCCAGCAGCGTAGGGGGAGTTAGGGGAAATGAGCAGTTCTTC.